This passage covers 11 T cell receptor beta chains from one sample sequenced in a study of T-cell memory formation after mild COVID-19 (dated by TCRdb to the early 2020s). The library was generated by 5' RACE. The instrument was an Illumina NovaSeq 6000. Using fastp trimming at Q25 and MiXCR clonotype assembly, TCRdb reanalyzed the public sequencing data and kept in-frame beta chains. Each CDR3 protein appears once, grouped with its most common genes and DNA. For this sample the table gives about 190,000 distinct CDR3 sequences, of which roughly 18% were detected only once. The ten largest clones add up to 2% to 2.5% of the sample. The sequenced material came from PBMCs or a T cell subset sorted from them (not recorded which). The receptors here all came from an adult woman who had mild COVID-19 (a few samples of this study predate the infection). The sample titles of this study are shuffled in the database, so cell type and time point are left out; the donor was told from shared clones.

This clonotype was found a few times. This chain connects TRBV12-3 or TRBV12-4 to TRBJ2-3; TRBD2 aligns across 14 bases. The CDR3 sequence is 20 residues long. V lost 4 bases and J lost 0; bases outside the gene matches: 12. The CDR3 here is CASSSRLAGGPGTSTDTQYF. CDR3 bases: TGTGCCAGCAGTTCTAGACTAGCGGGAGGGCCGGGGACCAGCACAGATACGCAGTATTTT.

Many counts were recorded for this clonotype. The V and J genes are TRBV4-1 and TRBJ1-4, with D perhaps TRBD1 (5 bases). The V gene's germline CDR1 is MGHRA and CDR2 YSYEKL. Trimming stripped 5 bases from V and 5 bases from J, with 12 bases between. The CDR3 loop spans 14 amino acids. The CDR3 is CASSMGPTNEKLFF. The DNA of the CDR3 is TGCGCCAGCAGCATGGGACCGACGAATGAAAAACTGTTTTTT.

Regarding this clonotype: One end of the junction does not line up with germline, which may come from a read error. This rearrangement joins TRBV7-7 to TRBJ2-3, with D hard to call. The CDR3 sequence is 15 residues long. Germline CDR1 reads SSHAT; CDR2 reads FNYEAQ (reference sequence). The CDR3 here is CASSLGPTRTDTQYF. The CDR3 DNA sequence: TGTGCTAGCAGCTTAGGCCCTACCCGCACAGATACGCAGTATTTT. Based on the CDR3 plus reference TRBV7-7 and TRBJ2-3, the full variable domain is GAGVSQSPRYKVTKRGQDVTLRCDPISSHATLYWYQQALGQGPEFLTYFNYEAQPDKSGLPSDRFSAERPEGSISTLTIQRTEQRDSAMYRCASSLGPTRTDTQYFGPGTRLTVL.

The chain uses TRBV5-1 and TRBJ2-3; D unclear. The CDR3 extends over 17 amino acids. The V end was cut by 1 base, the J end by 2 bases, with 17 bases between. Germline V lookup: CDR1 SGHRS, CDR2 YFSETQ. CDR3 bases: TGCGCCAGCAGCTTGATTGTTAGCCTTGGATCCACAGATACGCAGTATTTT. Protein: CASSLIVSLGSTDTQYF.

This clonotype was counted a few times. This chain joins TRBV6-5 and TRBJ1-6; D ambiguous. The CDR3 contains 13 residues. Per the germline V gene, CDR1 is MNHEY and CDR2 is SVGAGI. Trimming removed 5 bases from V and 8 bases from J, with 10 bases in between. CDR3 nucleotides: TGTGCCAGCAGTAACAACCGGGATTCACCCCTCCACTTT. Translating it yields CASSNNRDSPLHF.

The chain recombines TRBV5-1 with TRBJ2-1, with 7 bases that match TRBD2. The ends lost 4 bases at V and 5 bases at J; junction bases unmatched: 12. CDR3 length: 16 amino acids. Germline V gene lookup returns CDR1 SGHRS and CDR2 YFSETQ. The CDR3: CASSPATSAIDNEQFF. CDR3 nucleotide sequence: TGCGCCAGCAGCCCCGCAACTAGCGCGATTGACAATGAGCAGTTCTTC. The full variable domain, in which reference TRBV5-1 and TRBJ2-1 provide the parts outside the CDR3, is KAGVTQTPRYLIKTRGQQVTLSCSPISGHRSVSWYQQTPGQGLQFLFEYFSETQRNKGNFPGRFSGRQFSNSRSEMNVSTLELGDSALYLCASSPATSAIDNEQFFGPGTRLTVL.

This clonotype came up a few times. The chain links TRBV10-3 to TRBJ1-3; TRBD1 might be the D (6 bases). Trimming took 3 bases from V and 0 from J, leaving 9 bases between them. CDR1 and CDR2 from the germline V gene are ENHRY and SYGVKD. The CDR3 loop spans 15 amino acids. CDR3 in amino acids: CAISEGQSSGNTIYF. CDR3 DNA sequence: TGTGCCATCAGTGAAGGACAGAGCTCTGGAAACACCATATATTTT.

The CDR3 protein is CASSGTGGRYEQYF. The CDR3 coding sequence is TGTGCCAGCAGTGGGACAGGGGGCAGGTACGAGCAGTACTTC. The J gene is TRBJ2-7, the V gene TRBV7-9; the match to TRBD1 covers 12 bases. After removal of 6 bases from V and 4 bases from J, the junction contained 4 bases not matched to a gene. Germline CDR1 is SEHNR and CDR2 is FQNEAQ (reference sequence). The CDR3 is 14 amino acids.

This chain uses TRBV2 with TRBJ1-2, with 7 positions matching TRBD1. CDR3 size: 15 residues. The V gene end was trimmed by 1 base and the J gene end by 4 bases; junction bases not matched to a gene: 6. CDR1 and CDR2 (germline): SNHLY, FYNNEI. CDR3: CASSEGRQGPYGYTF. In DNA form, the CDR3 reads TGTGCCAGCAGTGAAGGGAGACAGGGCCCCTATGGCTACACCTTC.

The chain has TRBV4-2 and TRBJ2-7, with 8 nucleotides matching TRBD1. Germline CDR1 is LGHNA and CDR2 is YNFKEQ. V shed 5 bases and J 0 bases; nucleotides not matched to a gene: 12. The CDR3 sequence is 17 residues long. The CDR3 protein is CASSLLDRGPSSYEQYF. The CDR3 coding sequence is TGTGCCAGCAGCTTACTAGACAGGGGCCCCTCCTCCTACGAGCAGTACTTC.

The gene calls are TRBV6-2 or TRBV6-3 and TRBJ1-6; D is unresolved. Germline CDR1 is MNHEY and CDR2 is SVGEGT. This CDR3 has 15 residues. V lost 7 bases to trimming and J lost 1 base, with 11 bases between them. The CDR3 is CASTHQESYNSPLHF. CDR3 nucleotide sequence: TGTGCCAGCACCCACCAGGAGTCCTATAATTCACCCCTCCACTTT.